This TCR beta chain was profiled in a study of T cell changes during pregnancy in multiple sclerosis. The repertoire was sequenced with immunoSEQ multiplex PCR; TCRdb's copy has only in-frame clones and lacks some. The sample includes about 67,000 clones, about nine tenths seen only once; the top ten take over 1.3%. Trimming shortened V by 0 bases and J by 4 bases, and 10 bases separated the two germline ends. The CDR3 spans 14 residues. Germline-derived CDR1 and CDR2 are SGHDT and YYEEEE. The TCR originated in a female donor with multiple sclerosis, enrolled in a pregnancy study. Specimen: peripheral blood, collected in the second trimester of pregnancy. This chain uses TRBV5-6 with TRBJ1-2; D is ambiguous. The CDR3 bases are TGTGCCAGCAGCTTGGCCCCAGTTCGCTATGGCTACACCTTC. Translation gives CASSLAPVRYGYTF. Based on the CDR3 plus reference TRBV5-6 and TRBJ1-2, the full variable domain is DAGVTQSPTHLIKTRGQQVTLRCSPKSGHDTVSWYQQALGQGPQFIFQYYEEEERQRGNFPDRFSGHQFPNYSSELNVNALLLGDSALYLCASSLAPVRYGYTFGSGTRLTVV.